Listed here are 3 T cell receptor beta chains from one sample, sequenced in a study of cytomegalovirus exposure and HLA in healthy donors. Sequencing was performed with immunoSEQ multiplex PCR; in TCRdb, only in-frame clones are kept and a portion is missing. The sample shows about 120,000 clones, over 65% of them seen only once. The specimen sequenced was PBMCs. The receptors shown here come from a woman aged 25 to 39 in good health and CMV-seronegative.

The gene calls are TRBV5-1 and TRBJ1-5, with D perhaps TRBD1 (6 bases). The V end was cut by 0 bases, the J end by 6 bases, with 10 bases between. Germline lookup yields CDR1 SGHRS and CDR2 YFSETQ. CDR3 length: 14 residues. CDR3 DNA: TGCGCCAGCAGCTTGGAAGGGGGGGGTCAGCCCCAGCATTTT. Translating it yields CASSLEGGGQPQHF.

Points on this clone: The sample has other DNA sequences that encode this CDR3 too. The chain links TRBV27 to TRBJ2-3, with D possibly TRBD2 on 5 matching bases. The CDR3 is made up of 14 amino acids. Deletions cut 2 bases from V and 0 bases from J, with 6 bases between. Germline CDR1 MNHEY, CDR2 SMNVEV (reference sequence). The DNA of the CDR3 is TGTGCCAGCAGTTTAGAGGGTAGCACAGATACGCAGTATTTT. It yields the protein CASSLEGSTDTQYF.

The chain links TRBV19 to TRBJ2-1; tentative D call: TRBD2 (5 bases). Trimming removed 0 bases at V and 9 bases at J, with 21 bases between. CDR3 length: 17 residues. CDR1 and CDR2 from the germline V gene are LNHDA and SQIVND (reference sequence). CDR3 coding DNA: TGTGCCAGTAGTATAGATCTCCCTAGCTTGGGGTTAGGTGAGCAGTTCTTC. Residues: CASSIDLPSLGLGEQFF. The entire variable domain, with the rest obtained from reference TRBV19 and TRBJ2-1, is as follows: DGGITQSPKYLFRKEGQNVTLSCEQNLNHDAMYWYRQDPGQGLRLIYYSQIVNDFQKGDIAEGYSVSREKKESFPLTVTSAQKNPTAFYLCASSIDLPSLGLGEQFFGPGTRLTVL.